The 10 T cell receptor beta chains given below trace back to one sample, sequenced in a study of T cell repertoires in cytomegalovirus infection. TCRdb re-called the reads through MiXCR, storing one row per CDR3 protein. The data contain 750,000 to 950,000 distinct CDR3 sequences, 29% of them seen just once; the ten biggest clones take up less than 15%. These receptors have no known antigen. This specimen consisted of cultured CD8+ T cells from PBMCs, obtained from culture after CMV antigen stimulation. All receptors come from a human donor in good health (CMV status not recorded). Some clones in this sample may be carry-over from other donors' samples.

V and J are TRBV2 and TRBJ1-1; no definite D call. This CDR3 has 15 residues. The germline V and J ends were trimmed by 3 bases and 5 bases, with 16 bases remaining between them. Germline V gene sequence: CDR1 SNHLY, CDR2 FYNNEI. CDR3 residues: CASSDWRGRVTEAFF. CDR3 bases: TGTGCCAGCAGTGATTGGCGAGGGAGGGTGACTGAAGCTTTCTTT. Combining the CDR3 with reference TRBV2 and TRBJ1-1 gives the whole variable domain EPEVTQTPSHQVTQMGQEVILRCVPISNHLYFYWYRQILGQKVEFLVSFYNNEISEKSEIFDDQFSVERPDGSNFTLKIRSTKLEDSAMYFCASSDWRGRVTEAFFGQGTRLTVV.

V is TRBV6-1 and J is TRBJ1-1, with unresolved D. Germline loops: CDR1 MNHNS, CDR2 SASEGT. The CDR3 has 13 residues. V gave up 5 bases and J gave up 3 bases, with 10 bases separating them. CDR3 in amino acids: CASSSEAYTEAFF. CDR3 DNA: TGTGCCAGCAGTTCAGAGGCGTACACTGAAGCTTTCTTT.

The rearrangement uses TRBV12-5 and TRBJ2-1; D is unclear. Germline V gene sequence: CDR1 LGHNT, CDR2 FRNRAP. CDR3 length: 16 amino acids. The V end was cut by 0 bases, the J end by 1 base, with 10 bases between. In DNA, the CDR3 is TGTGCTAGTGGTTTGGTACGAAGGGAATCCTACAATGAGCAGTTCTTC. This codes for CASGLVRRESYNEQFF.

This rearrangement joins TRBV7-6 to TRBJ2-1; no definite D call. Germline V lookup: CDR1 SGHVS, CDR2 FNYEAQ. Trimming took off 1 base at V and 12 bases at J, with 10 bases between the two ends. The CDR3 consists of 12 residues. CDR3 coding DNA: TGTGCCAGCAGCTTAGAGGATAGTGGGCAGTTCTTC. As protein: CASSLEDSGQFF.

This clonotype appeared many times. The V gene is TRBV7-8, the J gene TRBJ2-3; tentatively, D is TRBD1 or TRBD2 (5 bases each). The V gene lost 2 bases and the J gene lost 0 bases, with 18 bases spanning the gap. The CDR3 has 18 residues. Germline CDR1 and CDR2: SGHVS and FQNEAQ. CDR3 amino acids: CASSLTVLGTGSTDTQYF. The CDR3, as DNA: TGTGCCAGCAGCTTAACTGTCTTGGGGACGGGGAGCACAGATACGCAGTATTTT.

There are many counts of this clonotype. The V gene is TRBV7-3, the J gene TRBJ2-1; D is unclear. Trimming stripped 5 bases from V and 8 bases from J, with 13 bases between. From germline, CDR1 is SGHTA and CDR2 FQGTGA. The CDR3 runs to 13 residues. CDR3 sequence: CASSARLVDEQFF. The CDR3 region has the DNA TGTGCCAGCAGCGCAAGGTTGGTGGATGAGCAGTTCTTC.

The chain recombines TRBV27 with TRBJ2-7, with D possibly being TRBD2 (5 bases). The germline V gene encodes CDR1 MNHEY and CDR2 SMNVEV (reference sequence). The CDR3 length is 14 residues. V shed 3 bases and J shed 2 bases, with 11 bases lying between them. For the CDR3, the DNA is TGTGCCAGCAGTTTGGCGGGTCCCGCCTACGAGCAGTACGTC. Translating gives CASSLAGPAYEQYV.

V is TRBV12-3 or TRBV12-4 and J is TRBJ2-2; 10 bases map to TRBD2. Trimming at V came to 3 bases and at J to 3 bases, leaving 10 bases not matched to a gene. The CDR3 totals 18 residues. This CDR3 is CASSFILAGEGDTGELFF. The CDR3 DNA sequence: TGTGCCAGCAGTTTCATCCTAGCGGGGGAGGGAGACACCGGGGAGCTGTTTTTT.

The chain carries TRBV6-6 and TRBJ2-3, with 8 nucleotides matching TRBD1. The CDR3 consists of 17 residues. The V gene's germline CDR1 is MNHNY and CDR2 SVGAGI (reference sequence). Unmatched junction bases numbered 9, after V lost 4 bases and J lost 0 bases. The CDR3 bases are TGTGCCAGCAGTTTCCGGGACAGGAGAACTAGCACAGATACGCAGTATTTT. Protein product: CASSFRDRRTSTDTQYF.

This clonotype has only a few counts. DNA of the CDR3: TGTGCCAGTAATGGACAGCATGCTTCACCCCTCCACTTT. Amino acids: CASNGQHASPLHF. The J gene is TRBJ1-6, the V gene TRBV19; D might be TRBD1 (6 bases). V dropped 7 bases and J dropped 9 bases, with 13 bases sitting between them. The CDR3 loop spans 13 amino acids. The germline V gene encodes CDR1 LNHDA and CDR2 SQIVND (reference sequence).